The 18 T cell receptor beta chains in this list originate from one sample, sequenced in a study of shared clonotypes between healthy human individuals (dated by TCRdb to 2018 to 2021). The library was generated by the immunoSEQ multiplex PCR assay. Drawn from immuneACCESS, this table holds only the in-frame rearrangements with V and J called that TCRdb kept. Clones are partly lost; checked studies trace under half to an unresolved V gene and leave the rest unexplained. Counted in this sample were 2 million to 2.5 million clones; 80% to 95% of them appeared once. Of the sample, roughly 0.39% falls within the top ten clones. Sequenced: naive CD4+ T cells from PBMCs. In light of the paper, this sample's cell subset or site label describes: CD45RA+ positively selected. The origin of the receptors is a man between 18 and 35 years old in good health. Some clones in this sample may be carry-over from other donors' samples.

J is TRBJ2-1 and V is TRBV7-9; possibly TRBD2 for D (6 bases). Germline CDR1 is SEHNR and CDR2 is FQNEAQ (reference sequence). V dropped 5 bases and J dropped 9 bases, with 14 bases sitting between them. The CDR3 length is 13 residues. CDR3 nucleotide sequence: TGTGCCAGCAGCATCGGACTAAACGGTGAGCAGTTCTTC. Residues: CASSIGLNGEQFF.

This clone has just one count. The CDR3, as DNA: TGCGCCAGCAGCTTGGCCCTAGCGAGCCAAGAGACCCAGTACTTC. Translated, it gives CASSLALASQETQYF. The V call is TRBV5-1, the J call TRBJ2-5, with TRBD2 as a possible D gene (6 bases). This CDR3 is built from 15 residues. In germline, CDR1 is SGHRS, CDR2 YFSETQ. Trimming stripped 0 bases from V and 1 base from J, with 10 bases between.

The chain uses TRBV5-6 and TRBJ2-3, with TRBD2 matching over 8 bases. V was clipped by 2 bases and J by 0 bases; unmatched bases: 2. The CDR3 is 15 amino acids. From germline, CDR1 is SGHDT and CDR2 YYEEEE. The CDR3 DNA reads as TGTGCCAGCAGCTTTGGGACTAGGAGCACAGATACGCAGTATTTT. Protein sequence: CASSFGTRSTDTQYF.

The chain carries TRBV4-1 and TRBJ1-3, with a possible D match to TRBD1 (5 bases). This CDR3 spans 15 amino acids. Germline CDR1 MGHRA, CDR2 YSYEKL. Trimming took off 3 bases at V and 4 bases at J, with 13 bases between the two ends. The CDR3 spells CASSHGTAEGNTIYF. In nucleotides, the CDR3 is TGCGCCAGCAGCCACGGGACGGCGGAGGGAAACACCATATATTTT.

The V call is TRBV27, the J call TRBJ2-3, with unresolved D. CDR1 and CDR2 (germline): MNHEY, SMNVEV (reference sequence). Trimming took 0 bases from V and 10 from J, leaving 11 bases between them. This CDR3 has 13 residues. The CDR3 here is CASSLSTFPPQYF. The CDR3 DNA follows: TGTGCCAGCAGTTTATCGACTTTTCCCCCGCAGTATTTT.

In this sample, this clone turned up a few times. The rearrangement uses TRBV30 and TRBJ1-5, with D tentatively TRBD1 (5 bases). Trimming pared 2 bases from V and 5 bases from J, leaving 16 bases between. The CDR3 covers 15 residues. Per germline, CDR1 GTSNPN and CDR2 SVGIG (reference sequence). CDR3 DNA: TGTGCCTGGAGTACCCAGTCGGGGGGGGATCAGCCCCAGCATTTT. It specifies CAWSTQSGGDQPQHF.

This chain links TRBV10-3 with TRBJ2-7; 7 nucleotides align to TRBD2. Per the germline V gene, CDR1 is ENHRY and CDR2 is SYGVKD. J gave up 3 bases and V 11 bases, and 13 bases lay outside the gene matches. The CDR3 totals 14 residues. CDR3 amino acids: CAARGARESYEQYF. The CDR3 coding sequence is TGTGCCGCCCGCGGGGCGCGGGAGAGCTACGAGCAGTACTTC.

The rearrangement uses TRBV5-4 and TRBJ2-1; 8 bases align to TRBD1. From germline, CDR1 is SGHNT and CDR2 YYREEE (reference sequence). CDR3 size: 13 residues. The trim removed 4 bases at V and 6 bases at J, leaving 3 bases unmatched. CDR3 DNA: TGTGCCAGCAGCGAAACAGGGGGCAATGAGCAGTTCTTC. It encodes CASSETGGNEQFF.

CDR3 sequence reads: CASSLATGGYGYTF. In nucleotides, the CDR3 is TGTGCCAGCAGTTTAGCGACAGGGGGCTATGGCTACACCTTC. The J gene is TRBJ1-2, the V gene TRBV28; 9 bases fit TRBD1. V was pared by 2 bases and J by 4 bases, with 2 bases of the junction left unmatched. The CDR3 has 14 amino acids. The germline V gene encodes CDR1 MDHEN and CDR2 SYDVKM.

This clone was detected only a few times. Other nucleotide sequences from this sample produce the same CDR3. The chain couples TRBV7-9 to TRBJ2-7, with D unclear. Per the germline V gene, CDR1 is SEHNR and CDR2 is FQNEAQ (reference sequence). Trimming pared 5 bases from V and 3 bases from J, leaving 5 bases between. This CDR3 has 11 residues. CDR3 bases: TGTGCCAGCAGCCTATACTACGAGCAGTACTTC. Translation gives CASSLYYEQYF. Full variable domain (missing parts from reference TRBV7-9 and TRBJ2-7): DTGVSQNPRHKITKRGQNVTFRCDPISEHNRLYWYRQTLGQGPEFLTYFQNEAQLEKSRLLSDRFSAERPKGSFSTLEIQRTEQGDSAMYLCASSLYYEQYFGPGTRLTVT.

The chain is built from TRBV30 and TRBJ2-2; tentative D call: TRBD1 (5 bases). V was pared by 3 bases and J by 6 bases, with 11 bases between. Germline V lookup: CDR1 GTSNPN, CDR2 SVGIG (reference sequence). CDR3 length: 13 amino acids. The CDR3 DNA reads TGTGCCTGGAGCCCCAGGGTTCCCGGGGAGCTGTTTTTT. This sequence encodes CAWSPRVPGELFF.

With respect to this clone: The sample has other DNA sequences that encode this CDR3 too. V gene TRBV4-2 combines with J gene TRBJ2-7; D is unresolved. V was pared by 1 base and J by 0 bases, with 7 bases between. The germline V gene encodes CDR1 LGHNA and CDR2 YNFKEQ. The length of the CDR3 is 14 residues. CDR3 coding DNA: TGTGCCAGCAGCCAAGGAGGCAGCTCCTACGAGCAGTACTTC. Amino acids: CASSQGGSSYEQYF.

CDR3: CASSDRGLSTDTQYF. The DNA for the CDR3 is TGTGCCAGCTCAGATCGTGGCCTTAGCACAGATACGCAGTATTTT. V gene TRBV18 combines with J gene TRBJ2-3; D is unresolved. There are 15 residues in the CDR3. The V end lost 5 bases, the J end lost 0 bases, and 12 bases lay between the germline ends. The V gene's germline CDR1 is KGHSH and CDR2 LQKENI. The full variable domain, in which reference TRBV18 and TRBJ2-3 provide the parts outside the CDR3, is NAGVMQNPRHLVRRRGQEARLRCSPMKGHSHVYWYRQLPEEGLKFMVYLQKENIIDESGMPKERFSAEFPKEGPSILRIQQVVRGDSAAYFCASSDRGLSTDTQYFGPGTRLTVL.

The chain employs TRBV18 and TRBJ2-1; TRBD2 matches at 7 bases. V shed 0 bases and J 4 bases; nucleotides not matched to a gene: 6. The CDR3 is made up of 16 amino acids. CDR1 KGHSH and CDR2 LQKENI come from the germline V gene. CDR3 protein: CASSPPSLAEYNEQFF. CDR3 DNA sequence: TGTGCCAGCTCACCACCTTCCCTAGCGGAGTACAATGAGCAGTTCTTC.

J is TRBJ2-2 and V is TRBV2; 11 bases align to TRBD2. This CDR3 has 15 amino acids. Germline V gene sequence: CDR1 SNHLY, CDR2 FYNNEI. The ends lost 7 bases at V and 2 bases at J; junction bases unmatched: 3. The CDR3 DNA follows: TGTGCCAGCACGGGACTAGCGGATAACACCGGGGAGCTGTTTTTT. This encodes CASTGLADNTGELFF.

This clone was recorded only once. Here the CDR3 reads CASSPLAGAGATNEKLFF. For the CDR3, the DNA is TGCGCCAGCAGCCCTTTGGCAGGGGCTGGTGCAACTAATGAAAAACTGTTTTTT. The gene calls are TRBV5-1 and TRBJ1-4, with a weak D call TRBD1 (6 bases). This CDR3 has 18 amino acids. CDR1 is SGHRS and CDR2 is YFSETQ in the germline V gene. Trimming stripped 4 bases from V and 0 bases from J, with 19 bases between.

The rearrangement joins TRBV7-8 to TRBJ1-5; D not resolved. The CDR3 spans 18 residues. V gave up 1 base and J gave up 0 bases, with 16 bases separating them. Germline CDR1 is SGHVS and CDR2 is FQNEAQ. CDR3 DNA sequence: TGTGCCAGCAGCTTAGAGACCCCGAACACTTATAGCAATCAGCCCCAGCATTTT. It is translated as CASSLETPNTYSNQPQHF. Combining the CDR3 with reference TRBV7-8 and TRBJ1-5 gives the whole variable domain GAGVSQSPRYKVAKRGQDVALRCDPISGHVSLFWYQQALGQGPEFLTYFQNEAQLDKSGLPSDRFFAERPEGSVSTLKIQRTQQEDSAVYLCASSLETPNTYSNQPQHFGDGTRLSIL.

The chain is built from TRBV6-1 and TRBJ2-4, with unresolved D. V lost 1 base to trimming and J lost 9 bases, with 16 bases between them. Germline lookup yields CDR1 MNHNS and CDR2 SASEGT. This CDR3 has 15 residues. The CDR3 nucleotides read TGTGCCAGCAGTGAAGGGCGGCTAAGTAGTGGCATTCAGTACTTC. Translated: CASSEGRLSSGIQYF.